This record covers a single TCR beta chain. Its antigen is still unknown. The source of the sample is a study of cytomegalovirus exposure and HLA in healthy donors. On the study more broadly: The approximately 120 validation repertoires used the same platform as the 650 to 800 first-cohort repertoires, a later analysis reported.

CDR1 and CDR2 from the germline V gene are MNHEY and SMNVEV (reference sequence). This CDR3 region has 15 residues. The junction had 5 bases not matched to a gene; V was cut back by 6 bases and J by 6 bases. The protocol was immunoSEQ multiplex PCR, while the TCRdb copy is restricted to in-frame clones and leaves out a portion. The sample consists of about 98,000 clones, roughly nine tenths of them appearing once. Study findings and constraints: Cytomegalovirus association was listed for 150 to 200 TCR beta chains. Many donors shared some public TCRs, even though most TCR sequences were rare.

The material sequenced was PBMCs. The sequence was obtained from a woman in her 30s in good health and CMV-seronegative. V and J are TRBV27 and TRBJ1-4, with 12 nucleotides matching TRBD1. The CDR3 region has the DNA TGTGCCAGCAGGCCCGGGACAGGGGGCTATGAAAAACTGTTTTTT. This encodes CASRPGTGGYEKLFF.